This is a list of T cell receptor beta chains from one sample in a study of shared clonotypes between healthy human individuals. Repertoires were generated with immunoSEQ multiplex PCR, while TCRdb's copy carries only in-frame clones and drops some. Among 1,500,000 or so clones listed, around 97% were seen once. Material for sequencing was naive CD4+ T cells sorted from blood. Source of these receptors: a man aged 30 to 39 in good health. Each CDR3 is given with its conserved first and last residue. The listing skips clone size in some rows; elsewhere it reads once, few, many or a size class.

TRBV19	TRBJ2-3	NA	CASRKGGSGRTDTQYF
TRBV9	TRBJ1-1	NA	CASSHPLGLHTEAFF
TRBV6-5	TRBJ2-1	NA	CASRRASGTSRVF
TRBV5-4	TRBJ2-5	NA	CASSLALAGGQETQYF
TRBV19	TRBJ2-3	NA	CASTDRGRRTDTQYF
TRBV9	TRBJ1-1	once	CASSFDPRGGGLGTEAFF
TRBV10-2	TRBJ1-5	NA	CASSEQAGTKPQHF
TRBV18	TRBJ2-5	NA	CASSPGVRETQYF
TRBV29-1	TRBJ1-3	NA	CSVHPGQGSGNTIYF
TRBV25-1	TRBJ1-1	NA	CASSQTVWDTEAFF
TRBV28	TRBJ2-1	NA	CASKSAGIDGYNEQFF
TRBV21-1	TRBJ1-2	NA	CASSKGEDDSPYSHTNYGYTF
TRBV25-1	TRBJ1-4	NA	CASSRVKNEKLFF
TRBV7-2	TRBJ2-7	NA	CASSFGATSGRSYEQYF
TRBV19	TRBJ1-5	NA	CASSIRWGRQPQHF
TRBV5-1	TRBJ2-5	NA	CASSEQETQYF
TRBV7-9	TRBJ2-3	NA	CASSSEGGWDTQYF
TRBV28	TRBJ1-2	NA	CASSLPGEGYTF
TRBV19	TRBJ2-5	NA	CASRMTSGRAETQYF
TRBV15	TRBJ2-7	once	CATSRGGLTAEQYF
TRBV5-1	TRBJ2-1	NA	CASSESGTSLEQFF
TRBV14	TRBJ2-7	NA	CASSQFLGSYEQYF
TRBV19	TRBJ2-3	NA	CASSTPPWAKADTQYF
TRBV6-1	TRBJ1-4	NA	CASSRRTNNEKLFF
TRBV11-2	TRBJ2-7	once	CASSLVTSGSIEQYF
TRBV12-5	TRBJ2-1	once	CASGLFHEQFF
TRBV29-1	TRBJ2-2	NA	CSVDRGGRSGELFF
TRBV7-9	TRBJ1-1	NA	CASSSDSGSRLFF
TRBV6-1	TRBJ1-1	NA	CASSPVDRGTEAFF
TRBV7-2	TRBJ2-3	NA	CASSPDGTPDTQYF
TRBV7-2	TRBJ2-2	NA	CASSLGLGNTGELFF
TRBV5-5	TRBJ2-7	NA	CASKKGGDPYEQYF
TRBV19	TRBJ1-4	NA	CASAIRDEKLFF
TRBV5-1	TRBJ2-7	once	CASSPTLGGISYEQYF
TRBV19	TRBJ1-1	NA	CASVGRPPRDGNTEAFF
TRBV6-1	TRBJ1-5	NA	CASSSDRGNQPQHF
TRBV7-9	TRBJ2-7	NA	CASSLGGGGRTYEQYF
TRBV30	TRBJ2-7	NA	CAWSPWRGAYSYEQYF
TRBV27	TRBJ2-6	NA	CASSPWPSEIGANVLTF
TRBV2	TRBJ2-7	NA	CASSAYRQATYEQYF
TRBV10-3	TRBJ1-4	NA	CANIVRANEKLFF
TRBV7-7	TRBJ2-5	NA	CASSQRTGSGMETQYF
TRBV5-1	TRBJ2-7	NA	CASSPGLAVTSYEQYF
TRBV7-9	TRBJ1-4	NA	CASSPRGEKLFF
TRBV14	TRBJ2-1	NA	CASSQKGYYNEQFF
TRBV7-6	TRBJ2-5	NA	CASSLGFQTQETQYF
TRBV11-3	TRBJ2-2	NA	CASSPRQGVRELFF
TRBV4-3	TRBJ2-1	NA	CASSQVGTPYNEQFF
TRBV5-1	TRBJ2-7	once	CASSRGQGDEQYF
TRBV9	TRBJ2-4	NA	CASSLTGDLAKNIQYF
TRBV5-4	TRBJ2-3	once	CASTPGPRVGGDTQYF
TRBV28	TRBJ1-2	NA	CASSAADRVYGYTF
TRBV18	TRBJ2-1	NA	CASSRAGSSYNEQFF
TRBV7-9	TRBJ2-7	NA	CASSSPGLAGGHEQYF
TRBV25-1	TRBJ2-4	NA	CASSESMVDKNIQYF
TRBV6-5	TRBJ2-7	NA	CASSPDTFHSYEQYF
TRBV15	TRBJ2-5	NA	CATSRAQAQGLETQYF
TRBV19	TRBJ2-3	NA	CASSMSSADTQYF
TRBV11-3	TRBJ2-3	NA	CASSPPGTDTQYF
TRBV28	TRBJ2-7	NA	CASSLSGTGGIAQYF